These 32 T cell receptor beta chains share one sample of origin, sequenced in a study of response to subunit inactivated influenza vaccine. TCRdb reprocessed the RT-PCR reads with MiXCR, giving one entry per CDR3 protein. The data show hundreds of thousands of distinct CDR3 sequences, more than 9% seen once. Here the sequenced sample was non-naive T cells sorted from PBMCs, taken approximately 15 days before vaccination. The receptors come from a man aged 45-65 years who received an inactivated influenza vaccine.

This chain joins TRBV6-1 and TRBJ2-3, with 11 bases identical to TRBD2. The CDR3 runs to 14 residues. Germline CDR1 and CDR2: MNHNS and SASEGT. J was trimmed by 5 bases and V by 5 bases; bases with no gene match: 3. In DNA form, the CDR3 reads TGTGCCAGCAGTCCTAGCGGGGGGATAGATACGCAGTATTTT. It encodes CASSPSGGIDTQYF.

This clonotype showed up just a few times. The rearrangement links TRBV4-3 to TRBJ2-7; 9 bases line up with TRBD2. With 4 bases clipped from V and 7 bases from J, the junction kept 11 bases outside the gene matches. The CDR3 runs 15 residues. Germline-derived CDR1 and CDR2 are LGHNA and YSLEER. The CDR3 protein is CASSRERGDLWEQYF. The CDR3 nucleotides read TGCGCCAGCAGCCGAGAGCGGGGGGACCTCTGGGAGCAGTACTTC.

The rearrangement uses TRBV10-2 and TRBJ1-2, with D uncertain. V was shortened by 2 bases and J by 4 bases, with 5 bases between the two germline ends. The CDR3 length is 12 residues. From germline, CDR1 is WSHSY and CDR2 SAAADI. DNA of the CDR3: TGCGCCAGCAGTGAGCCGACCTATGGCTACACCTTC. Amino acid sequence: CASSEPTYGYTF.

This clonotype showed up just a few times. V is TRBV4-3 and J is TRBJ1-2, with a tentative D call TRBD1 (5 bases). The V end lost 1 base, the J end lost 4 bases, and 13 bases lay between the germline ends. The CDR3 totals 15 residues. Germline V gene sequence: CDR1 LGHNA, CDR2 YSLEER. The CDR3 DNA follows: TGCGCCAGCAGCCAAGTAATCGAGGGGCTCTATGGCTACACCTTC. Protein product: CASSQVIEGLYGYTF.

This chain's CDR3 is CASSFREGLELFF. Written as DNA, the CDR3 is TGTGCCAGCAGTTTCCGTGAGGGGTTAGAACTGTTTTTT. This rearrangement joins TRBV12-3 or TRBV12-4 to TRBJ1-4; maybe TRBD1 (5 bases). V was pared by 3 bases and J by 12 bases, with 14 bases between. The CDR3 consists of 13 residues.

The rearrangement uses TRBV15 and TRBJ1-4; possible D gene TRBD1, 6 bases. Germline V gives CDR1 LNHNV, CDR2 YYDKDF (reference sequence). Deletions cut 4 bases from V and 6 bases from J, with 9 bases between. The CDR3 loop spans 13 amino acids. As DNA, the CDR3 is TGTGCCACCAGCACGGGGGGCTATGAAAAACTGTTTTTT. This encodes CATSTGGYEKLFF.

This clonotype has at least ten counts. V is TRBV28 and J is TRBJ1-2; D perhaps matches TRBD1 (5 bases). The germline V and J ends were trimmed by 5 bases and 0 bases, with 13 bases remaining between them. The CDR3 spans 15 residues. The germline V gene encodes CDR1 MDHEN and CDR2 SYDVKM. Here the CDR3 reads CASSGGDLANYGYTF. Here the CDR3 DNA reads TGTGCCAGCAGTGGGGGGGATCTAGCTAACTATGGCTACACCTTC.

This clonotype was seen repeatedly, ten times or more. Here the CDR3 reads CASSDSSQRRDTQYF. As DNA, the CDR3 is TGTGCCAGCAGTGATTCCAGTCAGAGGAGGGATACGCAGTATTTT. This chain connects TRBV25-1 to TRBJ2-3; maybe TRBD2 (5 bases). Germline-derived CDR1 and CDR2 are MGHDK and SYGVNS. V lost 3 bases and J 6 bases, leaving 16 bases between the germline ends. There are 15 residues in the CDR3.

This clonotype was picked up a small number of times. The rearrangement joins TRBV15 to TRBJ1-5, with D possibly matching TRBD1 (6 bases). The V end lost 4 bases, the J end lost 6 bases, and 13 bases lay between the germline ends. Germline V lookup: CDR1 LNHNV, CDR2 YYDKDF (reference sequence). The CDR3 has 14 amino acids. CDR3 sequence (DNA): TGTGCCACCAGCAAACAGGGAGTAAGTCAGCCCCAGCATTTT. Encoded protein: CATSKQGVSQPQHF.

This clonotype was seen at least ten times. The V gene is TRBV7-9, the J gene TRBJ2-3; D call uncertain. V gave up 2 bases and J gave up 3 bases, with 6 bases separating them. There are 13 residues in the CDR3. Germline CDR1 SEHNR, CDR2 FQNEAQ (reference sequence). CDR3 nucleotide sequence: TGTGCCAGCAGCTTATTACAGACAGATACGCAGTATTTT. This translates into CASSLLQTDTQYF.

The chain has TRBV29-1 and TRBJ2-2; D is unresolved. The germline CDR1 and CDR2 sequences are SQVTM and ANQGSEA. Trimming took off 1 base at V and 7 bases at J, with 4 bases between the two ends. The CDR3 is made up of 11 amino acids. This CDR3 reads CSVEASGELFF. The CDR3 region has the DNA TGCAGCGTTGAAGCTAGCGGGGAGCTGTTTTTT.

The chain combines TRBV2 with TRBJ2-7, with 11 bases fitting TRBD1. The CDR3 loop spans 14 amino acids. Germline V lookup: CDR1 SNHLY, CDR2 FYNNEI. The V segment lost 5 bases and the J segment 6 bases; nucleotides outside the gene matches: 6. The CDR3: CASSRTGGLTEQYF. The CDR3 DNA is TGTGCCAGCAGTCGGACAGGGGGCCTAACCGAGCAGTACTTC.

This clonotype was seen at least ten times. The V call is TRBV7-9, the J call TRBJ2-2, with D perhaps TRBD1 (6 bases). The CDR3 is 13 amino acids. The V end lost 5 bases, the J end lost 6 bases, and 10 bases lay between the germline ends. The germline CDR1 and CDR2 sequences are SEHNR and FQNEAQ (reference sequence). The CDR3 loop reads CASSGGASGELFF. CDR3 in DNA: TGTGCCAGCAGCGGGGGCGCCTCCGGGGAGCTGTTTTTT.

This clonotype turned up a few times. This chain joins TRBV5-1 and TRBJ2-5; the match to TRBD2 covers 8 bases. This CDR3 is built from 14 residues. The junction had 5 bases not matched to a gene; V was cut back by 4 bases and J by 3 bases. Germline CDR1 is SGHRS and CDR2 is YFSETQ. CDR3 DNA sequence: TGCGCCAGCAGCCCGGCAGCGGGGGAAGAGACCCAGTACTTC. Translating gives CASSPAAGEETQYF.

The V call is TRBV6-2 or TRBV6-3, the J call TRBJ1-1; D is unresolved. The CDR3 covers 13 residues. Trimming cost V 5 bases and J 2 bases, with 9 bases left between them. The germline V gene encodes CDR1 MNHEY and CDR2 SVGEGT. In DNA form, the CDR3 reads TGTGCCAGCAGTCGGATCCCTAACACTGAAGCTTTCTTT. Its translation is CASSRIPNTEAFF.

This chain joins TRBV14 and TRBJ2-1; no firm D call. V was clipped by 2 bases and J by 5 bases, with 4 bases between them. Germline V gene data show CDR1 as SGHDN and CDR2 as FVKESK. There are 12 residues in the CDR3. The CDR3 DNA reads TGTGCCAGCAGCCAAACCCACAATGAGCAGTTCTTC. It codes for CASSQTHNEQFF.

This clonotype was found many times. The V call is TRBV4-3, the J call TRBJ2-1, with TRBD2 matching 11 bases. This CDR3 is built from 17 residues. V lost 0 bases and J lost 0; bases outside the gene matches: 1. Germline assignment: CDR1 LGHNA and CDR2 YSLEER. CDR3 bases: TGCGCCAGCAGCCAAGATAGCGGGAGGGCCTCCTACAATGAGCAGTTCTTC. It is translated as CASSQDSGRASYNEQFF.

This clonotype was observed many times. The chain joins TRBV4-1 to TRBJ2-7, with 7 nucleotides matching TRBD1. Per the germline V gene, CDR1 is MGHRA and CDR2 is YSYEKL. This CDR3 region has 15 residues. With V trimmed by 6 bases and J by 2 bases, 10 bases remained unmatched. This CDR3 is CASRQTETGTYEQYF. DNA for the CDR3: TGCGCCAGCAGACAAACCGAGACAGGGACCTACGAGCAGTACTTC.

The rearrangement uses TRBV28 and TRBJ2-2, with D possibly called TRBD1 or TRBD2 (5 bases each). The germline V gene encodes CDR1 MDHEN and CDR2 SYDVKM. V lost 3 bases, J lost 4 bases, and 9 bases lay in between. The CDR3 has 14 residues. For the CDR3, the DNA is TGTGCCAGCAGTTTGATGAGGGGCACCGGGGAGCTGTTTTTT. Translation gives CASSLMRGTGELFF. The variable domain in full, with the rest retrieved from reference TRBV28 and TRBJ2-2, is DVKVTQSSRYLVKRTGEKVFLECVQDMDHENMFWYRQDPGLGLRLIYFSYDVKMKEKGDIPEGYSVSREKKERFSLILESASTNQTSMYLCASSLMRGTGELFFGEGSRLTVL.

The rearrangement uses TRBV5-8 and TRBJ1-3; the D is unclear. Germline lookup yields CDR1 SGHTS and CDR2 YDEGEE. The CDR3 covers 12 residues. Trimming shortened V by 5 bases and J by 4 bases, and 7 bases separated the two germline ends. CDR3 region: CASRLRGNTIYF. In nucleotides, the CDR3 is TGTGCCAGCAGGCTCAGGGGAAACACCATATATTTT.

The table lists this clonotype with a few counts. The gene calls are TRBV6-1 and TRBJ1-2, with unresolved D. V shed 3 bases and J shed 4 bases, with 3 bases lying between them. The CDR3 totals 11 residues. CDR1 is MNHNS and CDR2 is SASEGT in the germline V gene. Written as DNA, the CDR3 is TGTGCCAGCAGTGAGAGCTATGGCTACACCTTC. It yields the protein CASSESYGYTF.

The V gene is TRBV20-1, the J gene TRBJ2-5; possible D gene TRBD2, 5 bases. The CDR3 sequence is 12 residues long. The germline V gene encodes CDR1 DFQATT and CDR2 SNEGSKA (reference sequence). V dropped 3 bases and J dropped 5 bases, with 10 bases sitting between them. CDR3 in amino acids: CSARSSMETQYF. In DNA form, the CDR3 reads TGCAGTGCTAGGTCTAGCATGGAGACCCAGTACTTC.

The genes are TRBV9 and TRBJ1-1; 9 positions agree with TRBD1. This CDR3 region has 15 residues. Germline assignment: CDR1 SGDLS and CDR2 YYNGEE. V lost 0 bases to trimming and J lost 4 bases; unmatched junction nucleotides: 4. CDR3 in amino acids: CASSVAGTGSTEAFF. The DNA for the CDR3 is TGTGCCAGCAGCGTAGCGGGGACAGGGAGCACTGAAGCTTTCTTT.

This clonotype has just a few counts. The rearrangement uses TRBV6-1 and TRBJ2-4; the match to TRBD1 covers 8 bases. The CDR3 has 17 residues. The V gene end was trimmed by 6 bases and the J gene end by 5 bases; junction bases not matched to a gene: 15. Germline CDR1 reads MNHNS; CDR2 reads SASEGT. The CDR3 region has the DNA TGTGCCAGCAGCTCTCCCGGGGCAGGGGGCGGCCAAAACATTCAGTACTTC. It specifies CASSSPGAGGGQNIQYF.

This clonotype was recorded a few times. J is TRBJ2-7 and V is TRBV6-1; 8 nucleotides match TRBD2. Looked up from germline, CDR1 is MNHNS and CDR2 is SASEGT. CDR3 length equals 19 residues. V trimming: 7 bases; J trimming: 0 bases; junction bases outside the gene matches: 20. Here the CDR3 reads CASNRTRASGSGSSYEQYF. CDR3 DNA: TGTGCCAGCAACCGCACTCGGGCTAGCGGGTCTGGGAGCTCCTACGAGCAGTACTTC.

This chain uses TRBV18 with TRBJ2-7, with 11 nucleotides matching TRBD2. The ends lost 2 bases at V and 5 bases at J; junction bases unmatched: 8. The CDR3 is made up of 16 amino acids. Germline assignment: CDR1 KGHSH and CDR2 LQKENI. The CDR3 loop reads CASSPNLAGGNNEQYF. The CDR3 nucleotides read TGTGCCAGCTCACCAAACCTAGCGGGAGGCAATAACGAGCAGTACTTC.

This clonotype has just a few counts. The CDR3 nucleotides read TGCAGTGCTAGACCCAGGGCTGGGGCCAACGTCCTGACTTTC. Translated: CSARPRAGANVLTF. This rearrangement joins TRBV20-1 to TRBJ2-6; a possible D gene is TRBD1 (5 bases). Germline V gene data show CDR1 as DFQATT and CDR2 as SNEGSKA (reference sequence). This CDR3 comprises 14 residues. Trimming removed 2 bases at V and 2 bases at J, with 7 bases between.

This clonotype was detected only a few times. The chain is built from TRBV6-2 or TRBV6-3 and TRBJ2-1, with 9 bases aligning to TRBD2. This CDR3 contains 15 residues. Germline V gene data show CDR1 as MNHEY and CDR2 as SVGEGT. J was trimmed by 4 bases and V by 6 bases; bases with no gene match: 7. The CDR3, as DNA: TGTGCCAGCAGGCCTGGCGGGAGGGGATACAATGAGCAGTTCTTC. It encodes CASRPGGRGYNEQFF.

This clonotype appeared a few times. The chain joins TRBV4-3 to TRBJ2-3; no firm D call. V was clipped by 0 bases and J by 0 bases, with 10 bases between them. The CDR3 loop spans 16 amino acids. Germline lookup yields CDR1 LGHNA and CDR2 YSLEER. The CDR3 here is CASSQDPRLSTDTQYF. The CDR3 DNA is TGCGCCAGCAGCCAAGATCCACGGCTCAGCACAGATACGCAGTATTTT.

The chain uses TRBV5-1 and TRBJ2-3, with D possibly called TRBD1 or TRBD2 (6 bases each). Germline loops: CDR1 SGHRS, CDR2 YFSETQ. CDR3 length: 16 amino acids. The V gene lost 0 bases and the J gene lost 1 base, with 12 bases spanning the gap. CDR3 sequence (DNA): TGCGCCAGCAGCTTGGGGGGGGCGCCCGGCACAGATACGCAGTATTTT. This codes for CASSLGGAPGTDTQYF.

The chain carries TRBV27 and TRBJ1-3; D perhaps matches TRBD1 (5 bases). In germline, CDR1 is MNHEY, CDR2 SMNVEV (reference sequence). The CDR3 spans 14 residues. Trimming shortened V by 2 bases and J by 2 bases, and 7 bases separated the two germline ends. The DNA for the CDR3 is TGTGCCAGCAGTTTACAGGGAACTGGAAACACCATATATTTT. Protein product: CASSLQGTGNTIYF.

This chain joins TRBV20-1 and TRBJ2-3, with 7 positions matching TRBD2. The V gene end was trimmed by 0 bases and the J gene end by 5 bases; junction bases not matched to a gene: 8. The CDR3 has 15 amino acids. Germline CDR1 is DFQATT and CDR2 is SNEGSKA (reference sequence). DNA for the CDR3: TGCAGTGCTAGAGATTGGGGGAGGGGTGGAGATACGCAGTATTTT. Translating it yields CSARDWGRGGDTQYF.